This T cell receptor beta chain was identified in a study of CD8+ T cells in alopecia areata. The study, taken as a whole, reports: Against the mouse data, patients shared TCRs less clearly, possibly for HLA reasons.

Germline CDR1 SGHRS, CDR2 YFSETQ. The germline V and J ends were trimmed by 6 bases and 2 bases, with 11 bases remaining between them. The CDR3 totals 13 residues. Extracted RNA was reverse transcribed, and the resulting cDNA served as sequencing template. Assay used: immunoSEQ multiplex PCR; TCRdb lists only in-frame clones, some missing. This table holds 13,000 to 15,000 clones, 58% found once. Concerning this clone itself: Its cognate antigen is unknown.

The authors sorted CD4+ cells into CD25+CD127- cells for about five patients. The receptor comes from a human donor with alopecia areata. The V and J genes are TRBV5-1 and TRBJ1-2; no clear D gene. Sequenced material: CD4+ Tregs sorted from blood. DNA for the CDR3: TGCGCCAGCACGGAGGGAACCAACTATGGCTACACCTTC. As protein: CASTEGTNYGYTF.